The 19 T cell receptor beta chains in this list originate from one sample, sequenced in a study of T cells expressing NK-cell markers. From its re-call of the 5' RACE reads, TCRdb lists each CDR3 protein once, without DNA. Its table records about 390,000 distinct CDR3 sequences. Sequencing used blood T cells: a sorted CD56 or NKG2C T cell subset, CD4+ or CD8+ T cells, or bulk PBMC T cells (not recorded which). The source of these receptors is a woman aged 45-59 years in good health.

The chain combines TRBV12-5 with TRBJ2-5. Germline V gives CDR1 LGHNT, CDR2 FRNRAP. The CDR3 spans 14 residues. CDR3 region: CASGPDKYQETQYF.

The rearrangement links TRBV2 to TRBJ2-7; TCRdb's assignment of TRBD1 cannot be checked, as there is no DNA. This CDR3 is 16 amino acids long. Germline V gene sequence: CDR1 SNHLY, CDR2 FYNNEI. This CDR3 is CASGHFSPTSTYEQYF.

The gene calls are TRBV10-1 and TRBJ2-1; TCRdb picks TRBD2, but there is no DNA to check that call. Germline lookup yields CDR1 WNHNN and CDR2 SYGVQD (reference sequence). This CDR3 is built from 14 residues. CDR3 amino acids: CASSVASGSREQFF.

The CDR3 protein is CGGLRRTDTQYF. The genes are TRBV12-3 or TRBV12-4 and TRBJ2-3. This CDR3 comprises 12 residues.

The chain links TRBV6-2 or TRBV6-3 to TRBJ2-1. Germline values: CDR1 MNHEY, CDR2 SVGEGT. This CDR3 has 15 residues. CDR3: CASTLSLRANNEQFF.

This sequence joins TRBV20-1 and TRBJ2-1; the D gene TCRdb calls, TRBD2, cannot be checked with no DNA. Germline CDR1 reads DFQATT; CDR2 reads SNEGSKA (reference sequence). This CDR3 has 14 residues. The CDR3 spells CSARQGGSYNEQFF.

The chain recombines TRBV5-1 with TRBJ2-5; no DNA is available, so the TRBD1 call from TCRdb remains unchecked. The CDR3 is made up of 15 amino acids. Per the germline V gene, CDR1 is SGHRS and CDR2 is YFSETQ. The CDR3 sequence: CASRKGQGTQETQYF.

The V and J genes are TRBV5-1 and TRBJ1-1; the TCRdb D gene call, TRBD1, has no DNA to confirm it. Germline values: CDR1 SGHRS, CDR2 YFSETQ. The CDR3 spans 15 residues. The CDR3 reads CASSSLTGGWGEAFF.

This CDR3 is CASTRTGDSYTF. The chain employs TRBV12-3 or TRBV12-4 and TRBJ1-2; TCRdb indicates TRBD1, and absent DNA this call remains unverified. CDR3 length: 12 amino acids.

CDR3 loop: CASTPGLAGVKDF. The chain is built from TRBV11-2 and TRBJ2-7; TCRdb proposes TRBD2, but this gene call is untestable without DNA. This CDR3 is built from 13 residues. CDR1 is SGHAT, CDR2 FQNNGV, per germline.

The chain joins TRBV12-3 or TRBV12-4 to TRBJ2-1; TCRdb's D call of TRBD1 is untestable without DNA. The CDR3 spans 14 residues. CDR3 in amino acids: CASSPLTGGNEQFF.

V is TRBV20-1 and J is TRBJ2-1. This CDR3 contains 14 residues. In germline, CDR1 is DFQATT, CDR2 SNEGSKA (reference sequence). CDR3 amino acids: CSAELGSSYNEQFF.

The J gene is TRBJ2-2, the V gene TRBV5-1; without DNA, the TCRdb call of TRBD2 cannot be checked. This CDR3 has 14 amino acids. The germline V gene encodes CDR1 SGHRS and CDR2 YFSETQ. CDR3 sequence: CASSLGGDTGELFF.

The V gene is TRBV19, the J gene TRBJ2-1; TCRdb returns TRBD1, unconfirmable since there is no DNA. Looked up from germline, CDR1 is LNHDA and CDR2 is SQIVND (reference sequence). The CDR3 totals 14 residues. The CDR3 spells CASSVNRVSREQFF.

The V and J genes are TRBV7-3 and TRBJ2-1. Germline loops: CDR1 SGHTA, CDR2 FQGTGA. CDR3 length equals 13 residues. CDR3 sequence reads: CASSLLATGEQFF.

This chain links TRBV5-1 with TRBJ2-1; TCRdb reports TRBD1, a call that lacks DNA to check it against. This CDR3 region has 16 residues. Germline V gives CDR1 SGHRS, CDR2 YFSETQ. Here the CDR3 reads CASSPGSGYSYNEQFF. The full variable domain, in which reference TRBV5-1 and TRBJ2-1 provide the parts outside the CDR3, is KAGVTQTPRYLIKTRGQQVTLSCSPISGHRSVSWYQQTPGQGLQFLFEYFSETQRNKGNFPGRFSGRQFSNSRSEMNVSTLELGDSALYLCASSPGSGYSYNEQFFGPGTRLTVL.

J is TRBJ2-3 and V is TRBV7-6; TCRdb's D call, TRBD2, is unchecked because there is no DNA. The germline gives CDR1 SGHVS, CDR2 FNYEAQ. The length of the CDR3 is 14 residues. CDR3 loop: CASSSPSGTGTQYF.

CDR3 loop: CASSPTGREQYF. This rearrangement joins TRBV28 to TRBJ2-7; no DNA is available, so the TRBD1 call from TCRdb remains unchecked. There are 12 residues in the CDR3. Germline V CDR1 and CDR2: MDHEN, SYDVKM. Filled out from reference TRBV28 and TRBJ2-7, the complete variable domain reads DVKVTQSSRYLVKRTGEKVFLECVQDMDHENMFWYRQDPGLGLRLIYFSYDVKMKEKGDIPEGYSVSREKKERFSLILESASTNQTSMYLCASSPTGREQYFGPGTRLTVT.

The genes are TRBV29-1 and TRBJ2-1; TCRdb picks TRBD2, but there is no DNA to check that call. CDR1 and CDR2 (germline): SQVTM, ANQGSEA. This CDR3 is 16 amino acids long. The CDR3 loop reads CSVEGDSSTPYNEQFF.